This T cell receptor (beta chain) was documented in a study of liver allograft versus peripheral blood T cells. Study information: Repertoires from peripheral blood of liver transplant recipients were compared with those inside their transplanted livers.

A few counts support this clonotype. Its target is unknown. Study results and limitations: As reported, T cell receptor repertoires inside liver allografts differed from those present in peripheral blood.

In TCRdb, the reads were re-called with MiXCR into one record per CDR3 protein. This table has roughly 10,000 distinct CDR3 sequences, about 20% appearing once. The V end was cut by 6 bases, the J end by 9 bases, with 9 bases between. The CDR3 loop spans 11 amino acids. Germline assignment: CDR1 GTSNPN and CDR2 SVGIG (reference sequence). This sequence joins TRBV30 and TRBJ1-6; D gene uncertain. The clonotype originates from a human patient who had a liver transplant. These T cells may partly come from the graft donor. CDR3 DNA: TGTGCCTGCCGGGCCGCTTCACCCCTCCACTTT. Translating gives CACRAASPLHF.